Below are 5 T cell receptor beta chains sequenced from a single sample in a study of PD-1 blockade in mismatch repair-deficient tumors. TCRdb keeps only in-frame clones here, not all; method: immunoSEQ multiplex PCR. The data hold 75,000 to 80,000 clones, with 80% to 90% observed a single time. The specimen was peripheral blood, collected 44 weeks after starting pembrolizumab. Receptor source: an adult with mismatch repair-deficient cancer.

The rearrangement uses TRBV6-5 and TRBJ2-1; either TRBD1 or TRBD2 may fit D (5 bases each). Between the trimmed V and J ends, which lost 4 bases and 5 bases, there was a span of 9 bases. Germline assignment: CDR1 MNHEY and CDR2 SVGAGI. This CDR3 is 13 amino acids long. The CDR3 DNA reads TGTGCCAGCAGTTCTGGGGGAGACAATGAGCAGTTCTTC. This codes for CASSSGGDNEQFF.

CDR3 region: CASSADSSGSNNEQFF. CDR3 DNA: TGTGCCAGCAGCGCCGACTCTAGCGGGAGCAATAATGAGCAGTTCTTC. The V gene is TRBV7-9, the J gene TRBJ2-1, with 10 bases matching TRBD2. V was clipped by 5 bases and J by 7 bases; unmatched bases: 11. The germline CDR1 and CDR2 sequences are SEHNR and FQNEAQ (reference sequence). CDR3 size: 16 residues.

This chain connects TRBV2 to TRBJ1-1; 9 bases map to TRBD1. J was trimmed by 1 base and V by 11 bases; bases with no gene match: 5. The germline CDR1 and CDR2 sequences are SNHLY and FYNNEI. The CDR3 covers 13 residues. CDR3 loop: CACLTGGNTEAFF. CDR3 nucleotides: TGTGCCTGTCTGACAGGGGGGAACACTGAAGCTTTCTTT.

The DNA of the CDR3 is TGTGCCAGCAGTTTCCTGGGCTCCAGCTCTGGAAACACCATATATTTT. It codes for CASSFLGSSSGNTIYF. The chain couples TRBV6-5 to TRBJ1-3; D gene ambiguous. CDR3 size: 16 residues. CDR1 and CDR2 from the germline V gene are MNHEY and SVGAGI. V gave up 4 bases and J gave up 0 bases, with 13 bases separating them.

This clone rates as medium-sized. The CDR3 reads CASSISGGANNEQFF. The CDR3 nucleotides are TGTGCCAGTAGTATAAGCGGGGGGGCCAACAATGAGCAGTTCTTC. The V call is TRBV19, the J call TRBJ2-1, with 10 bases fitting TRBD2. Per germline, CDR1 LNHDA and CDR2 SQIVND (reference sequence). With V trimmed by 2 bases and J by 5 bases, 3 bases remained unmatched. The CDR3 extends over 15 amino acids.